This is a list of T cell receptor beta chains from one sample in a study of blood T cell repertoires in COVID-19. Measured with immunoSEQ multiplex PCR; TCRdb has only the in-frame clones, and not every one. The sample contains 300,000 to 350,000 clones, approximately 89% of which appear only once. Material: PBMCs or T cells enriched from blood (not recorded which). Receptor source: a young woman who had recovered from COVID-19. Both conserved end residues are part of each CDR3. Fields, in order: J gene, D gene, V gene, CDR3 protein. D genes are given only for firm matches.

j_call: TRBJ2-5; d_call: TRBD2; v_call: TRBV13; cdr3_aa: CASSQGLAGFLSGETQYF
j_call: TRBJ2-2; d_call: .; v_call: TRBV7-9; cdr3_aa: CASSFISGDTGELFF
j_call: TRBJ2-5; d_call: .; v_call: TRBV5-6; cdr3_aa: CASTLDRYTKETQYF
j_call: TRBJ2-1; d_call: .; v_call: TRBV12-2; cdr3_aa: CASRLVGRNEQFF
j_call: TRBJ2-5; d_call: .; v_call: TRBV19; cdr3_aa: CASSDLEETQYF
j_call: TRBJ2-7; d_call: TRBD1; v_call: TRBV7-9; cdr3_aa: CASSWTGQGLHEQYF
j_call: TRBJ2-1; d_call: TRBD2; v_call: TRBV7-2; cdr3_aa: CASSTRTSGRVHEQFF
j_call: TRBJ1-2; d_call: .; v_call: TRBV10-2; cdr3_aa: CASSPAGSYGYTF
j_call: TRBJ1-4; d_call: .; v_call: TRBV25-1; cdr3_aa: CASSGDRGYGEKLFF
j_call: TRBJ2-2; d_call: TRBD1; v_call: TRBV18; cdr3_aa: CASSPPGQGDTGELFF
j_call: TRBJ1-2; d_call: .; v_call: TRBV6-6; cdr3_aa: CASSQQGFNYGYTF
j_call: TRBJ1-1; d_call: .; v_call: TRBV13; cdr3_aa: CASSLGIQGLVNTEAFF
j_call: TRBJ2-3; d_call: TRBD2; v_call: TRBV7-2; cdr3_aa: CASSLRTSGDTQYF
j_call: TRBJ1-1; d_call: TRBD1; v_call: TRBV7-9; cdr3_aa: CASSLVTGGFWNTEAFF
j_call: TRBJ1-2; d_call: TRBD1; v_call: TRBV28; cdr3_aa: CASSRLTGKNGYTF
j_call: TRBJ2-1; d_call: .; v_call: TRBV7-9; cdr3_aa: CASSLSGSSYNEQFF
j_call: TRBJ2-1; d_call: TRBD2; v_call: TRBV3-1/TRBV3-2; cdr3_aa: CASSQVGSGSYNEQFF
j_call: TRBJ1-1; d_call: TRBD1; v_call: TRBV5-1; cdr3_aa: CASSPGTGLVNTEAFF
j_call: TRBJ1-6; d_call: .; v_call: TRBV5-3; cdr3_aa: CARSPRQTYRARQVSPLHF
j_call: TRBJ1-5; d_call: TRBD1; v_call: TRBV6-2/TRBV6-3; cdr3_aa: CASSTRTGGGSNQPQHF
j_call: TRBJ2-1; d_call: TRBD2; v_call: TRBV19; cdr3_aa: CASSIVGAGAYNEQFF
j_call: TRBJ2-1; d_call: TRBD2; v_call: TRBV27; cdr3_aa: CASRNLAGVSYNEQFF
j_call: TRBJ2-1; d_call: .; v_call: TRBV9; cdr3_aa: CASSVGGNLRDNEQFF
j_call: TRBJ1-5; d_call: .; v_call: TRBV12-3/TRBV12-4; cdr3_aa: CASSSGERPQHF
j_call: TRBJ2-1; d_call: TRBD2; v_call: TRBV9; cdr3_aa: CASSVTSGSLGEQFF
j_call: TRBJ2-7; d_call: .; v_call: TRBV24-1; cdr3_aa: CATSDNTVSSYEQYF
j_call: TRBJ2-7; d_call: .; v_call: TRBV11-2; cdr3_aa: CASRPQGQVAYEQYF
j_call: TRBJ1-4; d_call: .; v_call: TRBV10-3; cdr3_aa: CAISDRGNEKLFF
j_call: TRBJ1-2; d_call: .; v_call: TRBV12-3/TRBV12-4; cdr3_aa: CASSSGWGYTF
j_call: TRBJ2-2; d_call: .; v_call: TRBV11-2; cdr3_aa: CASSPPGTGELFF
j_call: TRBJ2-1; d_call: TRBD2; v_call: TRBV10-3; cdr3_aa: CAISGAAGALNEQFF
j_call: TRBJ1-5; d_call: .; v_call: TRBV12-3/TRBV12-4; cdr3_aa: CASSSQSDQPQHF
j_call: TRBJ2-2; d_call: .; v_call: TRBV6-4; cdr3_aa: CASSDQGLNTGELFF
j_call: TRBJ1-2; d_call: .; v_call: TRBV2; cdr3_aa: CASSDGEGQGYTF
j_call: TRBJ2-3; d_call: TRBD2; v_call: TRBV19; cdr3_aa: CASSPAGGVGVTDTQYF
j_call: TRBJ1-5; d_call: .; v_call: TRBV2; cdr3_aa: CASSRARGNNQPQHF
j_call: TRBJ1-5; d_call: .; v_call: TRBV19; cdr3_aa: CASSRRQNSNQPQHF
j_call: TRBJ2-1; d_call: TRBD2; v_call: TRBV7-2; cdr3_aa: CASTRTSGRIHEQFF
j_call: TRBJ2-2; d_call: .; v_call: TRBV15; cdr3_aa: CATSRDKSGGELFF
j_call: TRBJ1-5; d_call: .; v_call: TRBV28; cdr3_aa: CASSLGPGGSQPQHF
j_call: TRBJ2-7; d_call: .; v_call: TRBV7-2; cdr3_aa: CASSPGFLTYEQYF
j_call: TRBJ2-7; d_call: .; v_call: TRBV12-3/TRBV12-4; cdr3_aa: CASSSGFYEQYF
j_call: TRBJ2-5; d_call: TRBD2; v_call: TRBV4-1; cdr3_aa: CASSPTSGSSETQYF
j_call: TRBJ2-3; d_call: TRBD2; v_call: TRBV14; cdr3_aa: CASSPMTSGSTDTQYF
j_call: TRBJ2-3; d_call: .; v_call: TRBV7-9; cdr3_aa: CASSLGGLGTDTQYF
j_call: TRBJ2-1; d_call: TRBD2; v_call: TRBV6-2/TRBV6-3; cdr3_aa: CASSYSASGSLEQFF
j_call: TRBJ1-5; d_call: TRBD1; v_call: TRBV27; cdr3_aa: CASRRDSLQPQHF
j_call: TRBJ2-7; d_call: .; v_call: TRBV4-3; cdr3_aa: CASSQGISYEQYF
j_call: TRBJ1-1; d_call: .; v_call: TRBV5-8; cdr3_aa: CASSFPSHTEAFF
j_call: TRBJ1-5; d_call: .; v_call: TRBV5-6; cdr3_aa: CASSRAGGSQHF
j_call: TRBJ2-5; d_call: TRBD2; v_call: TRBV5-8; cdr3_aa: CASSLGLAGVGTQYF
j_call: TRBJ2-1; d_call: TRBD2; v_call: TRBV7-2; cdr3_aa: CASSYIPAGAESYNEQFF
j_call: TRBJ2-7; d_call: .; v_call: TRBV27; cdr3_aa: CASSSPSRGQYF
j_call: TRBJ2-1; d_call: TRBD2; v_call: TRBV5-1; cdr3_aa: CASSLVGLADNYNEQFF
j_call: TRBJ2-7; d_call: .; v_call: TRBV5-1; cdr3_aa: CASSLGGAGDYEQYF
j_call: TRBJ2-5; d_call: .; v_call: TRBV19; cdr3_aa: CASSIGGEETQYF
j_call: .; d_call: .; v_call: TRBV27; cdr3_aa: CASSFKDSRDYEQYF
j_call: TRBJ1-1; d_call: .; v_call: TRBV6-5; cdr3_aa: CASSYSRTIWTEAFF
j_call: TRBJ1-5; d_call: .; v_call: TRBV7-9; cdr3_aa: CASSDPPGEPQHF